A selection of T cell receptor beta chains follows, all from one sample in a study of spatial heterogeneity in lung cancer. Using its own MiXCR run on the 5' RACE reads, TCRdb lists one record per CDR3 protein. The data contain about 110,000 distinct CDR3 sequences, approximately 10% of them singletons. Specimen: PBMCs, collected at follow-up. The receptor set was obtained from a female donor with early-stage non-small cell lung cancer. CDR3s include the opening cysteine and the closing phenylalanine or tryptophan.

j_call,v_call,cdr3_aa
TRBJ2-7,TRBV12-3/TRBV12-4,CASSLFSLEQYF
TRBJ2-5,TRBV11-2,CASSFSTSGRAQTQYF
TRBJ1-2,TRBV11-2,CASSSIRGQGSYGYTF
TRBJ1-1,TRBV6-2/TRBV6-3,CATTREPHNRRMNTEAFF
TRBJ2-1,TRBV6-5,CASTLGGLDNEQFF
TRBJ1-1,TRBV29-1,CSVAPGGGRTEAFF
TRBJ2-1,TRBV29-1,CSVEDLREKGMFF
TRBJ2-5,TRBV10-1,CASSRDRIETQYF
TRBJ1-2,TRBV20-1,CSAIESTSGYTF
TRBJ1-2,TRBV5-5,CASSSTGQYGYTF
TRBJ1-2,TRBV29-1,CSARTGLSWSNYGYTF
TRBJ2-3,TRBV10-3,CAISGQGGVTDTQYF
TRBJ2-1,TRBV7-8,CASSQKRAPTGNEQFF
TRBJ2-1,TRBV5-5,CASSLQTGLVTDEQFF
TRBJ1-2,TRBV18,CASSPGQTGTNYGYTF
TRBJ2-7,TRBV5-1,CASSLDPAPEQYF
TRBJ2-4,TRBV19,CASGTGNIQYF
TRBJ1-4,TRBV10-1,CASSDDSLGKLFF
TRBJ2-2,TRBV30,CAWTGGTSNTGELFF
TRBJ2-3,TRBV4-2,CASSPRTSDFTDTQYF
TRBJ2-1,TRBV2,CASTISGTSYNEQFF
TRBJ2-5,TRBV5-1,CASSFAGQQETQYF
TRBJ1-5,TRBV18,CASSPRQDQPQHF
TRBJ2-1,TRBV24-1,CATSDLGLAGRNEQFF
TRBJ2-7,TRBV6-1,CASSEEVLYEQYF
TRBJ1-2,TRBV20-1,CSARKTGYGGYTF
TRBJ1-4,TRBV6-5,CASSYDRGVAKLFF
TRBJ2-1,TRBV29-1,CSVGRTSGRVRNEQFF
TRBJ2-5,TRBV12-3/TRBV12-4,CASSPAERPQETQYF
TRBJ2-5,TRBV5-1,CASSRGDQETQYF
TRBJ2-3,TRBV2,CASSDIGSDTQYF
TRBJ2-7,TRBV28,CASSRNTGAHEQYF
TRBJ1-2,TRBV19,CASSIGAVANYGYTF
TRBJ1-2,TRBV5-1,CASTGTGPSYTF
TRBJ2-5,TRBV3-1,CASSQGTAQETQYF